These 32 T cell receptor beta chains were all obtained from the same sample, sequenced in a study of graft-versus-host responses after intestinal transplantation. The data were produced by immunoSEQ multiplex PCR, yet TCRdb's version contains in-frame clones alone and is incomplete. Of 84,000 or so clones in the sample, roughly 80% are singletons; the top ten hold approximately 0.78%. The antigens these receptors bind are not known. The specimen was unstimulated CD4+ T cells sorted from spleen or lymph node cells, collected before intestinal transplant. The receptors derive from a human donor who received an intestinal transplant.

The CDR3 DNA sequence: TGTGCCATCAGTGCCAGGGCTGAGACCCAGTACTTC. Translated, it gives CAISARAETQYF. V and J are TRBV10-3 and TRBJ2-5, with a weak D call TRBD1 (5 bases). This CDR3 has 12 residues. From germline, CDR1 is ENHRY and CDR2 SYGVKD. V was pared by 4 bases and J by 5 bases, with 8 bases between.

The V call is TRBV5-1, the J call TRBJ1-2; no firm D call. Germline V gene sequence: CDR1 SGHRS, CDR2 YFSETQ. Trimming took off 2 bases at V and 5 bases at J, with 10 bases between the two ends. This CDR3 is 13 amino acids long. CDR3 nucleotides: TGCGCCAGCAGCTTCGACAAGCCATATGGCTACACCTTC. It codes for CASSFDKPYGYTF.

The chain employs TRBV10-1 and TRBJ2-3; 7 bases fit TRBD2. V shed 6 bases, J shed 2 bases, and the junction held 8 bases outside the gene matches. Germline V gives CDR1 WNHNN, CDR2 SYGVQD (reference sequence). The CDR3 has 15 residues. The CDR3 bases are TGCGCCAGCAGGACTAGCAGACAACACACAGATACGCAGTATTTT. The encoded protein is CASRTSRQHTDTQYF.

Only one count was recorded for this clone. The chain uses TRBV7-3 and TRBJ2-1; TRBD2 matches at 7 bases. The ends lost 6 bases at V and 7 bases at J; junction bases unmatched: 15. This CDR3 spans 16 amino acids. Germline V gene lookup returns CDR1 SGHTA and CDR2 FQGTGA. In DNA, the CDR3 is TGTGCCAGCAGTTTCCTAGCGGTCGGCGCATTGAATGAGCAGTTCTTC. Amino acid sequence: CASSFLAVGALNEQFF.

V is TRBV29-1 and J is TRBJ1-4, with no clear D. Germline CDR1 SQVTM, CDR2 ANQGSEA. V shed 3 bases and J shed 5 bases, with 10 bases lying between them. The CDR3 spans 13 residues. The CDR3 DNA sequence: TGCAGCGTTGACCCGGGGTTAAATGAAAAACTGTTTTTT. This codes for CSVDPGLNEKLFF. The variable domain in full, completed from reference TRBV29-1 and TRBJ1-4, reads SAVISQKPSRDICQRGTSLTIQCQVDSQVTMMFWYRQQPGQSLTLIATANQGSEATYESGFVIDKFPISRPNLTFSTLTVSNMSPEDSSIYLCSVDPGLNEKLFFGSGTQLSVL.

This rearrangement joins TRBV15 to TRBJ1-2; 8 bases are a match to TRBD1. Trimming cost V 1 base and J 9 bases; bases outside gene matches: 4. The CDR3 consists of 13 residues. CDR1 LNHNV and CDR2 YYDKDF come from the germline V gene (reference sequence). The CDR3 loop reads CATSRVQGVRYTF. The DNA of the CDR3 is TGTGCCACCAGCAGAGTACAGGGGGTGCGCTACACCTTC.

CDR3 sequence reads: CASSPPTQVRNTEAFF. The CDR3 region has the DNA TGTGCCAGCTCACCCCCTACACAGGTTAGGAACACTGAAGCTTTCTTT. The chain couples TRBV18 to TRBJ1-1; TRBD1 is a possible D gene (5 bases). CDR1 and CDR2 from the germline V gene are KGHSH and LQKENI. This CDR3 has 16 amino acids. The V gene lost 3 bases and the J gene lost 1 base, with 15 bases spanning the gap.

This rearrangement joins TRBV7-9 to TRBJ2-3, with 7 bases identical to TRBD2. Germline CDR1 is SEHNR and CDR2 is FQNEAQ (reference sequence). The CDR3 has 15 residues. After removal of 5 bases from V and 4 bases from J, the junction contained 9 bases not matched to a gene. The CDR3 spells CASSRGEVVPDTQYF. The DNA of the CDR3 is TGTGCCAGCAGCCGGGGGGAGGTAGTGCCAGATACGCAGTATTTT.

This chain connects TRBV19 to TRBJ2-5; weak D call: TRBD2 (6 bases). The CDR3 is 15 amino acids. Germline values: CDR1 LNHDA, CDR2 SQIVND (reference sequence). Trimming took off 3 bases at V and 2 bases at J, with 13 bases between the two ends. The DNA of the CDR3 is TGTGCCAGTAGTATGGGGACTGCGACTCAAGAGACCCAGTACTTC. It is translated as CASSMGTATQETQYF.

This clone appeared once. This chain connects TRBV28 to TRBJ2-7, with D tentatively TRBD2 (6 bases). V was clipped by 7 bases and J by 0 bases, with 13 bases between them. Germline V gene lookup returns CDR1 MDHEN and CDR2 SYDVKM. The CDR3 contains 14 residues. The CDR3 spells CASTPRGTSYEQYF. The CDR3 DNA is TGTGCCAGCACTCCCCGGGGGACCTCCTACGAGCAGTACTTC.

As concerns this clone: Without the conserved terminal phenylalanine or tryptophan, this CDR3 likely stems from a read error. The limits of the CDR3 on the DNA are not certain, so only TCRdb's listed CDR3 is given. The genes are TRBV28 and TRBJ1-1; the table's D call TRBD1 went unverified against the DNA. The CDR3 is made up of 13 amino acids, end residues included. The germline V gene encodes CDR1 MDHEN and CDR2 SYDVKM. CDR3: CASSLGWDREPLV.

The V gene is TRBV27, the J gene TRBJ2-1; no reliable D call. Trimming removed 6 bases from V and 4 bases from J, with 10 bases in between. The CDR3 loop spans 13 amino acids. The germline V gene encodes CDR1 MNHEY and CDR2 SMNVEV (reference sequence). The CDR3 loop reads CASRGPAYNEQFF. The CDR3 DNA is TGTGCCAGCAGGGGCCCGGCATACAATGAGCAGTTCTTC.

The J gene is TRBJ2-1, the V gene TRBV19, with TRBD2 as a possible D gene (6 bases). This CDR3 is 16 amino acids long. V lost 5 bases and J 7 bases, leaving 21 bases between the germline ends. In germline, CDR1 is LNHDA, CDR2 SQIVND (reference sequence). In DNA, the CDR3 is TGTGCCAGTAGTTCTCGGGGGTCGACAATGGGGAATGAGCAGTTCTTC. Encoded protein: CASSSRGSTMGNEQFF.

The chain joins TRBV6-5 to TRBJ2-5; 7 nucleotides align to TRBD1. Per germline, CDR1 MNHEY and CDR2 SVGAGI. The CDR3 is 14 amino acids. V was clipped by 4 bases and J by 6 bases; unmatched bases: 8. CDR3 sequence: CASSFQGELKTQYF. As DNA, the CDR3 is TGTGCCAGCAGTTTCCAGGGGGAGTTGAAGACCCAGTACTTC.

The chain is built from TRBV5-5 and TRBJ1-5; D is perhaps TRBD1 (6 bases). Germline CDR1 reads SGHKS; CDR2 reads YYEKEE (reference sequence). CDR3 length: 13 residues. V dropped 5 bases and J dropped 3 bases, with 9 bases sitting between them. CDR3 region: CASSQGNNQPQHF. Here the CDR3 DNA reads TGTGCCAGCAGTCAGGGGAACAATCAGCCCCAGCATTTT.

The genes are TRBV6-1 and TRBJ1-6; D gene uncertain. The CDR3 runs to 13 residues. CDR1 and CDR2 (germline): MNHNS, SASEGT. Trimming stripped 1 base from V and 6 bases from J, with 4 bases between. The CDR3 DNA follows: TGTGCCAGCAGTGAAGGGCTTAATTCACCCCTCCACTTT. It specifies CASSEGLNSPLHF.

The V gene is TRBV6-6, the J gene TRBJ2-5, with 8 bases aligning to TRBD1. With 7 bases clipped from V and 2 bases from J, the junction kept 6 bases outside the gene matches. The CDR3 runs to 14 residues. Germline CDR1 reads MNHNY; CDR2 reads SVGAGI (reference sequence). The CDR3 sequence is CASTRGTGQETQYF. DNA of the CDR3: TGTGCCAGCACCCGGGGGACAGGACAAGAGACCCAGTACTTC.

The V call is TRBV5-1, the J call TRBJ2-2; D is ambiguous. Germline assignment: CDR1 SGHRS and CDR2 YFSETQ. This CDR3 is built from 16 residues. Trimming left V 4 bases short and J 4 bases short, with 17 bases between. CDR3 DNA sequence: TGCGCCAGCAGCCCCAGAGTGGGCCCACGCACCGGGGAGCTGTTTTTT. It yields the protein CASSPRVGPRTGELFF.

The DNA for the CDR3 is TGTGCCAGCAGCCAAGAGTGGCGCGGGGGGATCCAAGAGACCCAGTACTTC. Encoded protein: CASSQEWRGGIQETQYF. V and J are TRBV4-2 and TRBJ2-5; 8 bases are a match to TRBD2. V shed 0 bases and J 1 base; nucleotides not matched to a gene: 7. The CDR3 spans 17 residues. Germline V gene sequence: CDR1 LGHNA, CDR2 YNFKEQ.

The chain uses TRBV18 and TRBJ1-2, with D possibly being TRBD1 (5 bases). The V and J ends lost 0 bases and 4 bases respectively, with 12 bases between them. Germline lookup yields CDR1 KGHSH and CDR2 LQKENI. The CDR3 covers 15 residues. The CDR3 nucleotides read TGTGCCAGCTCACCACCGCAGGGTCTAGTCTATGGCTACACCTTC. Translating gives CASSPPQGLVYGYTF.

This clone was seen a few times. The chain employs TRBV7-9 and TRBJ2-7; TRBD2 matches at 7 bases. V dropped 5 bases and J dropped 3; count of bases not matched to a gene: 4. CDR1 is SEHNR, CDR2 FQNEAQ, per germline (reference sequence). This CDR3 is 13 amino acids long. The DNA of the CDR3 is TGTGCCAGCAGCCACAGGACTAGCTACGAGCAGTACTTC. Translated, it gives CASSHRTSYEQYF.

This clone has a single count. The chain links TRBV7-2 to TRBJ2-5; TRBD1 agrees at 8 bases. CDR3 length equals 14 residues. Germline CDR1 SGHTA, CDR2 FQGNSA. V was clipped by 5 bases and J by 4 bases; unmatched bases: 6. This chain's CDR3 is CASSLQGAGETQYF. DNA of the CDR3: TGTGCCAGCAGCCTGCAGGGGGCGGGAGAGACCCAGTACTTC.

The chain joins TRBV6-1 to TRBJ2-7, with TRBD1 as a possible D gene (5 bases). CDR3 length equals 14 residues. Between the trimmed V and J ends, which lost 7 bases and 1 base, there was a span of 14 bases. In germline, CDR1 is MNHNS, CDR2 SASEGT. The CDR3 nucleotides read TGTGCCAGCACCGAACTGGGGCGGTCCTACGAGCAGTACTTC. This encodes CASTELGRSYEQYF.

This sequence joins TRBV5-1 and TRBJ1-1, with a weak D call TRBD1 (5 bases). Germline CDR1 and CDR2: SGHRS and YFSETQ. V was clipped by 5 bases and J by 0 bases, with 11 bases between them. The CDR3 runs to 14 residues. The CDR3 coding sequence is TGCGCCAGCAGTACGACAGCTATGAACACTGAAGCTTTCTTT. This gives the protein CASSTTAMNTEAFF.

This chain links TRBV11-2 with TRBJ2-7, with D maybe TRBD2 (5 bases). Germline V CDR1 and CDR2: SGHAT, FQNNGV. The CDR3 length is 13 residues. V was trimmed by 1 base and J by 5 bases, leaving 9 bases between them. The DNA for the CDR3 is TGTGCCAGCAGCTTAGTTTCTAGCCACGAGCAGTACTTC. Residues: CASSLVSSHEQYF.

The rearrangement links TRBV4-1 to TRBJ1-1; D is perhaps TRBD1 (5 bases). Germline V gene data show CDR1 as MGHRA and CDR2 as YSYEKL. The germline V and J ends were trimmed by 0 bases and 5 bases, with 13 bases remaining between them. The CDR3 is 15 amino acids. This CDR3 is CASSQDWQGSTEAFF. CDR3 bases: TGCGCCAGCAGCCAAGACTGGCAGGGAAGTACTGAAGCTTTCTTT.

The CDR3 bases are TGCGCCAGCAGCCAAGATGGATATAGGGGTATAAGGGAGACCCAGTACTTC. It translates to CASSQDGYRGIRETQYF. The chain combines TRBV4-1 with TRBJ2-5; D might be TRBD1 (5 bases). V shed 0 bases and J shed 5 bases, with 19 bases lying between them. The CDR3 totals 17 residues. Germline CDR1 MGHRA, CDR2 YSYEKL.

This chain joins TRBV5-4 and TRBJ2-7, with a possible D match to TRBD2 (6 bases). This CDR3 is built from 13 residues. V was pared by 7 bases and J by 5 bases, with 16 bases between. CDR1 is SGHNT, CDR2 YYREEE, per germline (reference sequence). CDR3 in amino acids: CASGRGGTDEQYF. The CDR3 DNA sequence: TGTGCCAGCGGCAGAGGAGGGACCGACGAGCAGTACTTC. Using reference TRBV5-4 and TRBJ2-7 for the parts outside the CDR3, the full variable domain is ETGVTQSPTHLIKTRGQQVTLRCSSQSGHNTVSWYQQALGQGPQFIFQYYREEENGRGNFPPRFSGLQFPNYSSELNVNALELDDSALYLCASGRGGTDEQYFGPGTRLTVT.

The chain is built from TRBV4-2 and TRBJ2-2, with D perhaps TRBD2 (5 bases). V was trimmed by 1 base and J by 0 bases, leaving 9 bases between them. This CDR3 contains 16 residues. The germline gives CDR1 LGHNA, CDR2 YNFKEQ. The CDR3 spells CASSQGADPNTGELFF. The DNA of the CDR3 is TGTGCCAGCAGCCAAGGAGCGGATCCGAACACCGGGGAGCTGTTTTTT.

The CDR3 spells CASSLKGQGHYEQYF. The CDR3 nucleotides are TGTGCCAGCAGTTTAAAGGGACAGGGGCACTACGAGCAGTACTTC. The V and J genes are TRBV27 and TRBJ2-7, with 10 bases lining up with TRBD1. The J segment lost 3 bases and the V segment lost 2 bases, leaving 4 bases of the junction unmatched. CDR1 is MNHEY and CDR2 is SMNVEV in the germline V gene (reference sequence). This CDR3 region has 15 residues.

The chain links TRBV5-1 to TRBJ2-7, with TRBD1 as a possible D gene (6 bases). The ends were cut back, 1 base at V and 6 bases at J, with 20 bases in the middle. The CDR3 is 16 amino acids. Germline lookup yields CDR1 SGHRS and CDR2 YFSETQ. The CDR3 here is CASSLMVTGSIGEQYF. The DNA for the CDR3 is TGCGCCAGCAGCTTGATGGTCACAGGGTCGATAGGCGAGCAGTACTTC.

The J gene is TRBJ1-5, the V gene TRBV10-2; no definite D call. Germline lookup yields CDR1 WSHSY and CDR2 SAAADI. This CDR3 region has 13 residues. The germline V and J ends were trimmed by 4 bases and 7 bases, with 11 bases remaining between them. The DNA of the CDR3 is TGCGCCAGCAGTGGCACGAAAACACAGCCCCAGCATTTT. Protein: CASSGTKTQPQHF.